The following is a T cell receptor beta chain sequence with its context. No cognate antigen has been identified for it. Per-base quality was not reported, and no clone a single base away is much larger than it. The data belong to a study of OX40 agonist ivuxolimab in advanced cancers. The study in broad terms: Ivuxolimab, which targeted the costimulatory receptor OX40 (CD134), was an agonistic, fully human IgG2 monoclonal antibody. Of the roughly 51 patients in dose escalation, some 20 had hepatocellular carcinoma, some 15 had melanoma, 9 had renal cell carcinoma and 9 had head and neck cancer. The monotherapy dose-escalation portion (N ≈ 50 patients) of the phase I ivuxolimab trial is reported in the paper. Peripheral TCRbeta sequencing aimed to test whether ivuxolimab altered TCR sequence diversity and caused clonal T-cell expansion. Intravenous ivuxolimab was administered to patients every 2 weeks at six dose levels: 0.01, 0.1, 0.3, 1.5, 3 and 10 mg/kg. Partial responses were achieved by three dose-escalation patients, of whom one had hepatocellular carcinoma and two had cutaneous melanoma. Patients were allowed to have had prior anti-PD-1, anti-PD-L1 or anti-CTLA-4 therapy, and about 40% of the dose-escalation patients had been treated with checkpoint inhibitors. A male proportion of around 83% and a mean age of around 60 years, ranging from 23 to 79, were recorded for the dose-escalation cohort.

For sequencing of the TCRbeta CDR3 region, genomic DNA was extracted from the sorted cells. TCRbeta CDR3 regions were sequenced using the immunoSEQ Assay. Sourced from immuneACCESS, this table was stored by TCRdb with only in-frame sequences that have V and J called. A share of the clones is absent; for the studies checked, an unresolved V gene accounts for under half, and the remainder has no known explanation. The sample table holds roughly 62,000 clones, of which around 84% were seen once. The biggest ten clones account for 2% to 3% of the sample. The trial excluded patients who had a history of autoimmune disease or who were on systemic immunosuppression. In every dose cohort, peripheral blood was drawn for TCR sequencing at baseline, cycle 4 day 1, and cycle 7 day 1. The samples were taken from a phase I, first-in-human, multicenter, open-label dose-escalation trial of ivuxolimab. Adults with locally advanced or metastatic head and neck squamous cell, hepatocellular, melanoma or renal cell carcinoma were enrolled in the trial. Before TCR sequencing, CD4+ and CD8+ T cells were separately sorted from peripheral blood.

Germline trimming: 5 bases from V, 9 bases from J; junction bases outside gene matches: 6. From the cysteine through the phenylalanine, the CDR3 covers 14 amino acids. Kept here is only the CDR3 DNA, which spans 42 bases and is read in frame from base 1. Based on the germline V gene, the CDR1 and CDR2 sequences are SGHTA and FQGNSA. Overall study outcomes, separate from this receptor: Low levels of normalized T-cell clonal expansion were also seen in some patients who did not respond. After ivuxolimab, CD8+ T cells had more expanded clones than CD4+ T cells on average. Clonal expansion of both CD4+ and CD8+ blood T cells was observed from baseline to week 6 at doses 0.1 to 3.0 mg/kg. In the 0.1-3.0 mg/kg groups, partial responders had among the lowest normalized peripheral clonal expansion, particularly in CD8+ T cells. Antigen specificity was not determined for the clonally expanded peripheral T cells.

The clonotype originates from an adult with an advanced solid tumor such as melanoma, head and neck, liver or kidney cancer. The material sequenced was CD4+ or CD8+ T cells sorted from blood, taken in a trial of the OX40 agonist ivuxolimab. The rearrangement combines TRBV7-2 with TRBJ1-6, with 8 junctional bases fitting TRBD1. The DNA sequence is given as TGTGCCAGCAGCGCGACAGGGGTCGGTTCACCCCTCCACTTT. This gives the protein CASSATGVGSPLHF.